This T cell receptor (beta chain) appears in the sequencing data of a study of Graves' ophthalmopathy and Graves' hyperthyroidism. For the study at large: Ahead of any treatment, peripheral blood was obtained at the initial diagnosis.

Fresh peripheral blood (approximately 10 ml) yielded the PBMCs. RNA transcripts served as template for amplifying TCR beta CDR3 sequences. The first round was an RT-PCR with HTBI primers, and the second round was a multiplex PCR. TCRdb ran MiXCR on the multiplex PCR reads and lists one entry per CDR3 protein. This sample has 360,000 or so distinct CDR3 sequences; roughly 18% occur once, and the top ten carry around 1.5%. The length of the CDR3 is 14 residues. The germline V gene encodes CDR1 MDHEN and CDR2 SYDVKM. J lost 7 bases, V lost 7 bases, and 6 bases had no gene match. The V and J genes are TRBV28 and TRBJ1-6; 8 bases line up with TRBD1. This receptor was taken from a young woman with Graves' ophthalmopathy. The material sequenced was peripheral blood. CDR3 coding DNA: TGTGCCAGCACGAGCAGGGGGCGAAATTCACCCCTCCACTTT. Translation gives CASTSRGRNSPLHF.